This T cell receptor beta chain was profiled in a study of T-cell memory formation after mild COVID-19. Study-wide results and limits: Pre-infection memory already had some responding clones, implying cross-reactive memory joined. Second-wave clones with a day 37 peak had unconfirmed SARS-CoV-2 specificity. Clones contracting day 15 to 85 were balanced CD4/CD8; later expanders leaned CD4+.

TCRdb analysed the 5' RACE reads with MiXCR anew, one entry per CDR3 protein. Of roughly 250,000 distinct CDR3 sequences detected, 16% appear once; the ten largest clones hold more than 20%. This CDR3 is 15 amino acids long. Trimming removed 3 bases from V and 9 bases from J, with 17 bases in between. Germline V gives CDR1 LGHNA, CDR2 YNFKEQ. On this clonotype: Its cognate antigen is unknown.

The sequenced material came from PBMCs or a T cell subset sorted from them (not recorded which). This receptor was obtained from a man aged 18 to 35 who had mild COVID-19 (a few samples of this study predate the infection). Cell type and time point are not known. The chain is built from TRBV4-2 and TRBJ1-4; D unclear. The DNA of the CDR3 is TGTGCCAGCAGCCATGTTCCGGAACAGCGCAAAAAACTGTTTTTT. Translating gives CASSHVPEQRKKLFF.